Many counts were recorded for the clone carrying this T cell receptor (beta chain). No antigen is known for it. The germline V and J ends were trimmed by 6 bases and 4 bases, with 18 bases remaining between them. The CDR3 has 15 amino acids. Attachment of unique molecular identifiers to individual cDNA molecules was performed. MiXCR, run by TCRdb on the 5' RACE reads, gives a single entry per CDR3 protein. The top ten hold approximately 5.1% of the sample, which has more than 40,000 distinct CDR3 sequences, 5% to 5.5% seen once. The record originates from a study of early T cells in non-severe SARS-CoV-2 infection. For the study at large: It was bulk RNA from unsorted whole blood that was sequenced, and the chains were unpaired. Study findings and constraints: Private and CD4 specificities were missed by VDJdb matching, which favored anti-spike CD8 responses.

The source was whole blood, collected at baseline. The sequence was obtained from an adult who was a healthcare worker with PCR-confirmed SARS-CoV-2 infection or an uninfected control (not recorded which). This chain joins TRBV12-3 or TRBV12-4 and TRBJ1-2; D is ambiguous. The CDR3 here is CASSRSEVRSYGYTF. The CDR3 bases are TGTGCCAGCAGCAGGTCAGAGGTGCGGTCCTATGGCTACACCTTC.